This record looks at one T cell receptor beta chain sequence and its context. Different DNA sequences within this sample yield the same CDR3. Approximately 210 ng DNA, about 28,000 T cell genomes, went into each sorted-subset replicate PCR. In the authors' methods: In the immunoSEQ data, sequences were junction-only and lacked quality scores, so filtering differed. The method was immunoSEQ multiplex PCR; TCRdb's version includes in-frame clones alone and lacks a portion of them. The D gene and trimming were derived from the DNA, and the V and J assignments and clone size from that table. The repertoire consists of a few million clones, with about 92% occurring once and the leading ten covering over 0.12%. This CDR3 comprises 14 residues. Germline CDR1 reads SGHRS; CDR2 reads YFSETQ. The germline V and J ends were trimmed by 4 bases and 3 bases, with 14 bases remaining between them. The data are from a study of shared clonotypes between healthy human individuals.

Sequenced: naive CD4+ T cells sorted from blood. The sample's subset: CD45RA+ positively selected. The gene calls are TRBV5-1 and TRBJ2-7, with D perhaps given as TRBD1 or TRBD2 (5 bases each). The clonotype was recovered from a man in his late teens or twenties in good health. CDR3 nucleotide sequence: TGCGCCAGCAGCCGAACCGGGGCATTCTACGAGCAGTACTTC. It is translated as CASSRTGAFYEQYF.